What follows are 9 T cell receptor beta chains derived from one specimen sequenced in a study of cytomegalovirus exposure and HLA in healthy donors. With 60 Vbeta and 13 Jbeta primers, the PCR was carried out. Method: immunoSEQ multiplex PCR; TCRdb's copy keeps in-frame clones and lacks some. This table has roughly 100,000 clones, around 77% appearing once. The sample consisted of PBMCs. These receptor sequences come from a female donor in good health and CMV-seronegative.

CDR3 in amino acids: CASSEGGTDLGNTEAFF. The DNA for the CDR3 is TGCGCCAGCAGTGAGGGGGGGACAGACCTCGGGAACACTGAAGCTTTCTTT. The chain couples TRBV10-2 to TRBJ1-1; 7 positions agree with TRBD1. J gave up 1 base and V 2 bases, and 10 bases lay outside the gene matches. CDR1 is WSHSY and CDR2 is SAAADI in the germline V gene. The CDR3 consists of 17 residues.

The chain recombines TRBV11-3 with TRBJ2-1; 10 bases are shared with TRBD1. The CDR3 is 15 residues long. V shed 5 bases, J shed 4 bases, and the junction held 5 bases outside the gene matches. CDR1 SGHNT and CDR2 YENEEA come from the germline V gene. The CDR3 protein is CASSLRDRGYNEQFF. In nucleotides, the CDR3 is TGTGCCAGCAGCCTCCGGGACAGGGGTTACAATGAGCAGTTCTTC.

This chain joins TRBV5-4 and TRBJ1-1; possibly TRBD1 for D (6 bases). Germline V lookup: CDR1 SGHNT, CDR2 YYREEE (reference sequence). The CDR3 loop spans 15 amino acids. Trimming left V 4 bases short and J 4 bases short, with 17 bases between. CDR3 sequence: CASSAKGGVRTEAFF. Here the CDR3 DNA reads TGTGCCAGCAGCGCAAAGGGGGGGGTGCGCACTGAAGCTTTCTTT.

This chain connects TRBV14 to TRBJ2-5, with TRBD1 as a possible D gene (6 bases). V was pared by 3 bases and J by 1 base, with 12 bases between. The germline CDR1 and CDR2 sequences are SGHDN and FVKESK. This CDR3 contains 15 residues. CDR3 sequence (DNA): TGTGCCAGCAGCCATGACGGACAGATCCAAGAGACCCAGTACTTC. It specifies CASSHDGQIQETQYF. The entire variable domain, with the rest obtained from reference TRBV14 and TRBJ2-5, is as follows: EAGVTQFPSHSVIEKGQTVTLRCDPISGHDNLYWYRRVMGKEIKFLLHFVKESKQDESGMPNNRFLAERTGGTYSTLKVQPAELEDSGVYFCASSHDGQIQETQYFGPGTRLLVL.

This chain connects TRBV25-1 to TRBJ1-1; D is perhaps TRBD1 (6 bases). The CDR3 loop spans 15 amino acids. The V gene's germline CDR1 is MGHDK and CDR2 SYGVNS. Trimming pared 1 base from V and 5 bases from J, leaving 14 bases between. In DNA form, the CDR3 reads TGTGCCAGCAGTGAATCGGGGGGGCGCCGGACTGAAGCTTTCTTT. It encodes CASSESGGRRTEAFF.

This chain uses TRBV9 with TRBJ2-5, with D maybe TRBD2 (6 bases). Germline-derived CDR1 and CDR2 are SGDLS and YYNGEE. Trimming took 5 bases from V and 9 from J, leaving 8 bases between them. The CDR3 has 10 residues. The CDR3: CASRGGAQYF. For the CDR3, the DNA is TGTGCCAGCAGGGGAGGCGCCCAGTACTTC.

The rearrangement joins TRBV14 to TRBJ2-3, with D possibly matching TRBD1 (5 bases). CDR3 length: 14 amino acids. Trimming took off 2 bases at V and 2 bases at J, with 8 bases between the two ends. The V gene's germline CDR1 is SGHDN and CDR2 FVKESK. CDR3 sequence (DNA): TGTGCCAGCAGCCAAAGACAGCCCACAGATACGCAGTATTTT. Translating it yields CASSQRQPTDTQYF.

V usage is TRBV27 and J usage is TRBJ2-7, with 9 bases that match TRBD1. V was pared by 4 bases and J by 0 bases, with 1 base of the junction left unmatched. CDR3 size: 14 residues. The germline gives CDR1 MNHEY, CDR2 SMNVEV (reference sequence). The CDR3 here is CASSWDRVSYEQYF. The CDR3 DNA reads TGTGCCAGCAGTTGGGACAGGGTCTCCTACGAGCAGTACTTC.

The J gene is TRBJ1-3, the V gene TRBV30; D is unresolved. Germline V lookup: CDR1 GTSNPN, CDR2 SVGIG (reference sequence). The CDR3 runs to 13 residues. V was pared by 3 bases and J by 2 bases, with 8 bases between. The CDR3 loop is CAWSRGTGNTIYF. The CDR3 bases are TGTGCCTGGAGCCGGGGAACTGGAAACACCATATATTTT. The entire variable domain, with the rest obtained from reference TRBV30 and TRBJ1-3, is as follows: SQTIHQWPATLVQPVGSPLSLECTVEGTSNPNLYWYRQAAGRGLQLLFYSVGIGQISSEVPQNLSASRPQDRQFILSSKKLLLSDSGFYLCAWSRGTGNTIYFGEGSWLTVV.